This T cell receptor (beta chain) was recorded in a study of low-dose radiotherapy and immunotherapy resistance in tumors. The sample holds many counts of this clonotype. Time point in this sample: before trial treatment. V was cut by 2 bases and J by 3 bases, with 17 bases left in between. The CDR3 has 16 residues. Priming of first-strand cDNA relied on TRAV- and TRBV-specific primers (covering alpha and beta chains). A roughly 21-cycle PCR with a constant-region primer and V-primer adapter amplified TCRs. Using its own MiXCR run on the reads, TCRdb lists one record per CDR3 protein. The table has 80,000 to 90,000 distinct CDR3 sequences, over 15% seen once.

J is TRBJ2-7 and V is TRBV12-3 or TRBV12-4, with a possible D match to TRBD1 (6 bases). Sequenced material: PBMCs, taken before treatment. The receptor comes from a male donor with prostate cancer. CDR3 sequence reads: CASSLWQGSSVYEQYF. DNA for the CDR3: TGTGCCAGCAGTTTATGGCAGGGGTCGTCCGTCTACGAGCAGTACTTC.